Each of the 19 T cell receptor beta chains below was sequenced from the same sample in a study of CD8 T cells in ankylosing spondylitis. TCRdb reprocessed the 5' RACE reads via MiXCR and lists one record per CDR3 protein. The sample has around 300,000 distinct CDR3 sequences; about 14% are singletons. Sample: blood, either unsorted or a sorted T cell fraction (not recorded which). Receptors were obtained from a male donor with ankylosing spondylitis or in good health (not recorded which).

The table lists this clonotype with many counts. The chain joins TRBV20-1 to TRBJ2-7; 10 positions match TRBD2. The CDR3 length is 15 residues. The trim removed 7 bases at V and 3 bases at J, leaving 12 bases unmatched. Germline V gene lookup returns CDR1 DFQATT and CDR2 SNEGSKA (reference sequence). The CDR3 DNA reads TGCAGTGTGGCTAGCGGGGGAGCAATTCACTACGAGCAGTACTTC. The encoded protein is CSVASGGAIHYEQYF.

This clonotype was detected only once. V usage is TRBV3-1 and J usage is TRBJ2-5; D uncertain. The CDR3 contains 16 residues. Germline values: CDR1 LGHDT, CDR2 YNNKEL (reference sequence). Trimming took 6 bases from V and 3 from J, leaving 20 bases between them. This CDR3 reads CASSASTPTVKETQYF. The CDR3 DNA reads TGTGCCAGCAGTGCCTCTACTCCTACAGTAAAAGAGACCCAGTACTTC.

DNA for the CDR3: TGTGCCAGCAGCCAACAAGGGACAGGCGACACCTTC. Translated: CASSQQGTGDTF. The rearrangement links TRBV3-1 to TRBJ1-2, with TRBD1 identical over 8 bases. The germline V gene encodes CDR1 LGHDT and CDR2 YNNKEL (reference sequence). Trimming took 2 bases from V and 12 from J; bases not matched to a gene: 5. The CDR3 is 12 amino acids. Filled out from reference TRBV3-1 and TRBJ1-2, the complete variable domain reads DTAVSQTPKYLVTQMGNDKSIKCEQNLGHDTMYWYKQDSKKFLKIMFSYNNKELIINETVPNRFSPKSPDKAHLNLHINSLELGDSAVYFCASSQQGTGDTFGSGTRLTVV.

V and J are TRBV6-4 and TRBJ2-3; D unclear. Germline V gene sequence: CDR1 MRHNA, CDR2 SNTAGT. The length of the CDR3 is 15 residues. Trimming removed 3 bases at V and 3 bases at J, with 13 bases between. CDR3: CASSEMGLVTDTQYF. CDR3 DNA sequence: TGTGCCAGCAGTGAGATGGGTTTAGTGACAGATACGCAGTATTTT.

In its sample, this clonotype was seen many times. The J gene is TRBJ2-5, the V gene TRBV11-2; 10 bases agree with TRBD1. CDR3 size: 15 residues. The germline V gene has CDR1 SGHAT and CDR2 FQNNGV. V was pared by 5 bases and J by 4 bases, with 7 bases of the junction left unmatched. CDR3 protein: CASSTPTGGRETQYF. In DNA form, the CDR3 reads TGTGCCAGCAGCACCCCGACAGGGGGCAGAGAGACCCAGTACTTC.

This clonotype was observed at least ten times. The gene calls are TRBV4-1 and TRBJ2-7, with 7 positions matching TRBD2. V gave up 7 bases and J gave up 0 bases; unmatched junction bases: 6. Germline-derived CDR1 and CDR2 are MGHRA and YSYEKL. This CDR3 has 14 residues. In nucleotides, the CDR3 is TGCGCCAGCAACGCAGCGGGGAACTCCTACGAGCAGTACTTC. Amino acid sequence: CASNAAGNSYEQYF.

This clonotype was observed at least ten times. The V call is TRBV12-3 or TRBV12-4, the J call TRBJ2-3; D gene unclear. CDR3 length: 12 residues. Between the trimmed V and J ends, which lost 3 bases and 4 bases, there was a span of 5 bases. The CDR3 DNA follows: TGTGCCAGCAGTTTCGGGTCAGATACGCAGTATTTT. It yields the protein CASSFGSDTQYF.

This chain uses TRBV20-1 with TRBJ1-1; D remains ambiguous. The CDR3 runs to 14 residues. CDR1 DFQATT and CDR2 SNEGSKA come from the germline V gene (reference sequence). V lost 1 base, J lost 1 base, and 10 bases lay in between. The CDR3, as DNA: TGCAGTGCTAGAGTCCCGGGGAGGAACACTGAAGCTTTCTTT. Its translation is CSARVPGRNTEAFF.

This clonotype was observed many times. CDR3 DNA: TGCAGTGCTAGAGGGGGGGTCGCTAACTATGGCTACACCTTC. This translates into CSARGGVANYGYTF. The rearrangement links TRBV20-1 to TRBJ1-2, with D possibly TRBD1 on 5 matching bases. Germline CDR1 is DFQATT and CDR2 is SNEGSKA (reference sequence). V dropped 1 base and J dropped 0 bases, with 9 bases sitting between them. The CDR3 contains 14 residues.

This chain joins TRBV18 and TRBJ2-7; TRBD2 matches 8 bases. Germline V gene data show CDR1 as KGHSH and CDR2 as LQKENI. J lost 1 base, V lost 3 bases, and 11 bases had no gene match. The CDR3 runs to 17 residues. The CDR3, as DNA: TGTGCCAGCTCACCTCAACCGGGAGGGGGGGAATCCTACGAGCAGTACTTC. This gives the protein CASSPQPGGGESYEQYF.

This clonotype was counted only a few times. The rearrangement joins TRBV6-1 to TRBJ1-4, with D maybe TRBD1 (6 bases). Germline V gives CDR1 MNHNS, CDR2 SASEGT. The CDR3 length is 14 residues. V was clipped by 7 bases and J by 7 bases, with 16 bases between them. CDR3 protein: CASTRGRPIEKLFF. CDR3 nucleotides: TGTGCCAGCACCCGGGGGCGGCCCATTGAAAAACTGTTTTTT.

This clonotype was observed a handful of times. The chain combines TRBV12-3 or TRBV12-4 with TRBJ1-1, with D possibly being TRBD1 (5 bases). CDR3 length: 16 residues. V lost 3 bases and J 1 base, leaving 15 bases between the germline ends. CDR3 nucleotides: TGTGCCAGCAGTTTCGGAGGAGGGGCGTCGAACACTGAAGCTTTCTTT. The encoded protein is CASSFGGGASNTEAFF.

The chain couples TRBV4-1 to TRBJ2-1, with 10 positions matching TRBD2. Germline lookup yields CDR1 MGHRA and CDR2 YSYEKL. V dropped 4 bases and J dropped 1; count of bases not matched to a gene: 4. This CDR3 region has 16 residues. The chain's CDR3 is CASSPKTSGSYNEQFF. The CDR3 bases are TGCGCCAGCAGCCCTAAGACTAGCGGGTCCTACAATGAGCAGTTCTTC.

Relative to its sample, this clonotype is medium-sized. The rearrangement links TRBV5-1 to TRBJ1-1; D uncertain. This CDR3 has 14 amino acids. The V end lost 0 bases, the J end lost 3 bases, and 9 bases lay between the germline ends. Germline V gene data show CDR1 as SGHRS and CDR2 as YFSETQ. This CDR3 reads CASSLGGLYTEAFF. CDR3 coding DNA: TGCGCCAGCAGCTTGGGGGGTTTATACACTGAAGCTTTCTTT.

This clonotype came up a few times. The rearrangement uses TRBV20-1 and TRBJ2-5, with D unclear. The CDR3 covers 13 residues. V was trimmed by 3 bases and J by 3 bases, leaving 11 bases between them. The V gene's germline CDR1 is DFQATT and CDR2 SNEGSKA (reference sequence). The CDR3 region has the DNA TGCAGTGCTAGTATGTCGTCTAAAGAGACCCAGTACTTC. It specifies CSASMSSKETQYF.

This clonotype was observed a few times. The chain carries TRBV19 and TRBJ2-7; D remains unclear. V lost 0 bases and J lost 3, with 6 bases in between. The CDR3 is made up of 13 amino acids. The germline gives CDR1 LNHDA, CDR2 SQIVND (reference sequence). CDR3 sequence: CASSIEHLYEQYF. CDR3 in DNA: TGTGCCAGTAGTATAGAGCACCTCTACGAGCAGTACTTC.

This chain uses TRBV3-1 with TRBJ2-5; the match to TRBD2 covers 12 bases. The V segment lost 1 base and the J segment 7 bases; nucleotides outside the gene matches: 10. This CDR3 contains 17 residues. Germline lookup yields CDR1 LGHDT and CDR2 YNNKEL (reference sequence). Written as DNA, the CDR3 is TGTGCCAGCAGCCAAGGAACCGGACTAGCGGGGTCGGGGACCCAGTACTTC. Its protein product is CASSQGTGLAGSGTQYF.

The sample holds a few counts of this clonotype. This rearrangement joins TRBV12-3 or TRBV12-4 to TRBJ2-7, with D possibly TRBD2 on 5 matching bases. The CDR3 loop spans 15 amino acids. V was trimmed by 4 bases and J by 0 bases, leaving 13 bases between them. CDR3 sequence reads: CASSSVGLGSYEQYF. CDR3 coding DNA: TGTGCCAGCAGTTCCGTTGGACTGGGCTCCTACGAGCAGTACTTC.

This clonotype was seen ten or more times. The chain couples TRBV20-1 to TRBJ2-2; 8 bases are a match to TRBD2. This CDR3 spans 14 amino acids. V was clipped by 0 bases and J by 7 bases; unmatched bases: 4. Germline CDR1 DFQATT, CDR2 SNEGSKA (reference sequence). The CDR3 sequence is CSARDTGTSGELFF. In nucleotides, the CDR3 is TGCAGTGCTAGAGACACCGGGACTAGCGGGGAGCTGTTTTTT.